The following is a T cell receptor beta chain sequence with its context. The antigen is undetermined. The data were taken from a study of cytomegalovirus exposure and HLA in healthy donors. Study results and caveats: Reports credit the classifier with highly specific, highly sensitive diagnosis of cytomegalovirus status. Researchers catalogued some 160 TCR beta chains as cytomegalovirus-associated.

The table came from immunoSEQ multiplex PCR; TCRdb's copy has only in-frame clones and leaves some out. This sample yields 130,000 to 150,000 clones, of which about 88% are seen a single time; roughly 9.3% belongs to the top ten. CDR1 is MDHEN, CDR2 SYDVKM, per germline. CDR3 length: 15 amino acids. The V and J genes are TRBV28 and TRBJ2-7; 10 bases agree with TRBD2. The sequenced material came from PBMCs. This TCR came from a woman aged 18 to 35 in good health and CMV-seropositive. CDR3 DNA: TGTCCCCACAGCGGTGGAGCGGGGGGGCCCTACGAGCAGTACTTC. It codes for CPHSGGAGGPYEQYF. The full variable domain, with the rest looked up from reference TRBV28 and TRBJ2-7, is DVKVTQSSRYLVKRTGEKVFLECVQDMDHENMFWYRQDPGLGLRLIYFSYDVKMKEKGDIPEGYSVSREKKERFSLILESASTNQTSMYLCPHSGGAGGPYEQYFGPGTRLTVT.